This TCR beta chain was found in a study of blood T cell repertoires in COVID-19. Across the study: Material from acute and convalescent COVID-19 was sourced from the United States, Italy and Spain. The cDNA or gDNA used as material had been derived from T cells, B-cell-depleted T cells, or PBMCs.

Germline CDR1 SGHRS, CDR2 YFSETQ. With 0 bases removed from V and 4 bases from J, the gap between germline ends came to 22 bases. The length of the CDR3 is 18 residues. Original handling: Amplification of reference gene primers provided the estimated nucleated cell counts. Data came from immunoSEQ multiplex PCR; TCRdb stores just in-frame clones and leaves some out. The DNA gave D and trimming, while V, J and clone size come from that table. The sample shows roughly 70,000 clones, over 65% of them seen only once. The clonotype was recovered from a woman between 70 and 85 years old with acute or convalescent COVID-19. Sequencing used peripheral blood. J is TRBJ1-2 and V is TRBV5-1, with D possibly TRBD1 on 5 matching bases. CDR3 nucleotides: TGCGCCAGCAGCTTGGATACGAACAGGCTAGGTATTAGCTATGGCTACACCTTC. Translating it yields CASSLDTNRLGISYGYTF.